The clone carrying this T cell receptor beta chain was seen more than once but under ten times. The entry originates in a study of blood T cell repertoires in COVID-19. Across the study: The analysed material was cDNA or gDNA that came from T cells, B-cell-depleted T cells, or PBMCs.

Per the original methods: Quantification of nucleated cells was approximated via reference gene primer amplification. Assay: immunoSEQ multiplex PCR; the TCRdb copy retains only in-frame clones and omits some. The D gene and trimming were derived from the DNA, and the V and J assignments and clone size from that table. Here the sample spans around 190,000 clones, 80% to 90% being singletons. Germline V gene lookup returns CDR1 SEHNR and CDR2 FQNEAQ (reference sequence). The CDR3 runs to 14 residues. The V segment lost 11 bases and the J segment 7 bases; nucleotides outside the gene matches: 13. This rearrangement joins TRBV7-9 to TRBJ2-1; 8 bases fit TRBD1. This clonotype originated in a man in his fifties with active or convalescent COVID-19. Material: peripheral blood. The CDR3 DNA sequence: TGTGCCGGCTATATCACAGGGGGTGTGAATGAGCAGTTCTTC. Protein product: CAGYITGGVNEQFF.